The clone carrying this TCR beta chain was recorded many times. This CDR3 contains 18 residues. Germline CDR1 is SGHRS and CDR2 is YFSETQ. V lost 5 bases and J lost 0; bases outside the gene matches: 15. This entry comes from a study of response to subunit inactivated influenza vaccine. TCRdb used MiXCR to reprocess the RT-PCR reads, holding one entry per CDR3 protein. The table has about 480,000 distinct CDR3 sequences, approximately 24% seen once. The receptor was derived from a man over 45 who received an inactivated influenza vaccine. This material consisted of CD4+ T cells sorted from PBMCs, taken 4 to 6 days after vaccination. The V and J genes are TRBV5-1 and TRBJ2-3, with 7 bases aligning to TRBD1. CDR3 amino acids: CASRPYSGTATSTDTQYF. The CDR3 bases are TGCGCCAGCAGGCCGTACTCCGGGACAGCAACTAGCACAGATACGCAGTATTTT.